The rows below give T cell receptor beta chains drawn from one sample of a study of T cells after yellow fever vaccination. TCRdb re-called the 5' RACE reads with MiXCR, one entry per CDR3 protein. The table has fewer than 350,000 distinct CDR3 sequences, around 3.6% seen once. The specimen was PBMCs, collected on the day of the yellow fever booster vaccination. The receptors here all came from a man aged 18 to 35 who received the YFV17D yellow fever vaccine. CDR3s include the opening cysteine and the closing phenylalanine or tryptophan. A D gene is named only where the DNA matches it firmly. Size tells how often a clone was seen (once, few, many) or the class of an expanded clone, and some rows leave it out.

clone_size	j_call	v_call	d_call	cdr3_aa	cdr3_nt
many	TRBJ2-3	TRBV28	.	CASTSFTDTQYF	TGTGCCAGCACCAGCTTCACAGATACGCAGTATTTT
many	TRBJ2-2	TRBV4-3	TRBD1	CASSPGDRDTGELFF	TGCGCCAGCAGCCCAGGGGACAGGGACACCGGGGAGCTGTTTTTT
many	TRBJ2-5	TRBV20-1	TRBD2	CSARDRTSGGAWETQYF	TGCAGTGCTAGAGATCGGACTAGCGGGGGGGCCTGGGAGACCCAGTACTTC
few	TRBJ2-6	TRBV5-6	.	CASSPTANTAGANVLTF	TGTGCCAGCAGCCCGACAGCGAACACGGCTGGGGCCAACGTCCTGACTTTC
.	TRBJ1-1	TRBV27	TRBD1	CASSLSRTGTMNTEAFF	TGTGCCAGCAGTTTATCTCGGACAGGGACCATGAACACTGAAGCTTTCTTT
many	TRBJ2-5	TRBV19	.	CASSSVKTGQETQYF	TGTGCCAGTAGTTCGGTAAAAACCGGCCAAGAGACCCAGTACTTC
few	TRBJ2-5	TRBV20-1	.	CSATGLRGETQYF	TGCAGTGCTACAGGGTTGAGGGGAGAGACCCAGTACTTC
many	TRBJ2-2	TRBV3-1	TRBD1	CASSLKGAGTGELFF	TGTGCCAGCAGTCTTAAGGGGGCCGGCACCGGGGAGCTGTTTTTT
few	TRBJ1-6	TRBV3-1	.	CASSQVRGDNSPLHF	TGTGCCAGCAGCCAAGTACGGGGAGATAATTCACCCCTCCACTTT
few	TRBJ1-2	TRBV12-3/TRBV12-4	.	CASSLAWNTNYGYTF	TGTGCCAGCAGTTTAGCGTGGAACACTAACTATGGCTACACCTTC
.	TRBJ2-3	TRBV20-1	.	CSARRARRVTDTQYF	TGCAGTGCTAGGAGGGCCCGGAGAGTTACAGATACGCAGTATTTT
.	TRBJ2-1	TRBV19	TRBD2	CASRELAGGYNEQFF	TGTGCCAGTAGAGAACTAGCGGGGGGATACAATGAGCAGTTCTTC
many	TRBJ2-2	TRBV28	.	CASSPGPGRNTGELFF	TGTGCCAGCAGTCCCGGTCCAGGGCGGAACACCGGGGAGCTGTTTTTT
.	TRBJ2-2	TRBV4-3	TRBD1	CASSQATDRYTGELFF	TGCGCCAGCAGCCAAGCCACGGACAGGTACACCGGGGAGCTGTTTTTT
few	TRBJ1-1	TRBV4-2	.	CASSQDDFRGRWTEAFF	TGTGCCAGCAGCCAAGACGACTTCCGGGGGCGATGGACTGAAGCTTTCTTT
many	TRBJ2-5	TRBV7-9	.	CASSRTFSGETQYF	TGTGCCAGCAGTCGGACCTTTTCCGGGGAGACCCAGTACTTC
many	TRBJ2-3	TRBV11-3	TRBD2	CASSSGKRGSTDTQYF	TGTGCCAGCAGCTCCGGAAAGCGGGGAAGCACAGATACGCAGTATTTT
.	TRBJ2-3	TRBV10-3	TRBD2	CAITDRGGRSDTQYF	TGTGCCATCACCGACCGGGGGGGGAGGTCAGATACGCAGTATTTT
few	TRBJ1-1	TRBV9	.	CASSVVAANTEAFF	TGTGCCAGCAGCGTAGTCGCAGCCAACACTGAAGCTTTCTTT
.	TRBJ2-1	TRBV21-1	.	CASTSMRTPSYNEQFF	TGTGCCAGCACCTCAATGAGGACTCCCTCCTACAATGAGCAGTTCTTC
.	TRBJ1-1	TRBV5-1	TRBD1	CASSLGQGINEAFF	TGCGCCAGCAGCTTAGGACAGGGGATAAATGAAGCTTTCTTT
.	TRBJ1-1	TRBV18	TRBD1	CASSPARGRTEAFF	TGTGCCAGCTCCCCGGCCAGGGGGAGGACTGAAGCTTTCTTT
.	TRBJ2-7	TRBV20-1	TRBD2	CSASALAGGSYEQYF	TGCAGTGCTAGTGCACTAGCGGGGGGATCCTACGAGCAGTACTTC
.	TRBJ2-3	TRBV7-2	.	CASSYYRLTTDTQYF	TGTGCCAGCAGCTATTACCGACTAACAACAGATACGCAGTATTTT
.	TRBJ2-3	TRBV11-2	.	CASSPVREGTQYF	TGTGCCAGCAGCCCGGTCCGAGAGGGTACGCAGTATTTT
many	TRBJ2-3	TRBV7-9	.	CASSSLAESTDTQYF	TGTGCCAGCAGCTCATTAGCGGAGAGCACAGATACGCAGTATTTT
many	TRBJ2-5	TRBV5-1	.	CASSARAAGQQETQYF	TGCGCCAGCAGCGCCCGGGCAGCGGGACAGCAAGAGACCCAGTACTTC
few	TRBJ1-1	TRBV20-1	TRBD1	CSARQGQGNTEAFF	TGCAGTGCTCGACAGGGACAGGGGAACACTGAAGCTTTCTTT
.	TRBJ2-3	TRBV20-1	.	CSASFGRGPDTQYF	TGCAGTGCTAGTTTTGGCAGGGGTCCAGATACGCAGTATTTT
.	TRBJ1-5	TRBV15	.	CATSEGGRQPQHF	TGTGCCACCAGCGAGGGGGGAAGGCAGCCCCAGCATTTT
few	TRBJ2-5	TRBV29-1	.	CSVEGRAQETQYF	TGCAGCGTTGAGGGACGGGCCCAAGAGACCCAGTACTTC
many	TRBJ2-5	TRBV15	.	CATSRGGDSETQYF	TGTGCCACCAGCAGAGGGGGTGACTCGGAGACCCAGTACTTC
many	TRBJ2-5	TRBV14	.	CASSQDWQETQYF	TGTGCCAGCAGCCAAGACTGGCAAGAGACCCAGTACTTC
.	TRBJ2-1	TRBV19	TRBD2	CASRRSGGPRNEQFF	TGTGCCAGTAGAAGGAGCGGGGGGCCGCGCAATGAGCAGTTCTTC
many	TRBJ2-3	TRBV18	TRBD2	CASSPQGTSGSTDTQYF	TGTGCCAGCTCACCACAAGGGACTAGCGGAAGCACAGATACGCAGTATTTT
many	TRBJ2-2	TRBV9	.	CASSVSGHTGELFF	TGTGCCAGCAGCGTTAGCGGCCACACCGGGGAGCTGTTTTTT
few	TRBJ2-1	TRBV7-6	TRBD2	CASSPGPSGGSSYNEQFF	TGTGCCAGCAGCCCAGGACCTAGCGGGGGAAGCTCCTACAATGAGCAGTTCTTC
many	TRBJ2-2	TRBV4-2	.	CASSQGRGKSYTGELFF	TGTGCCAGCAGCCAAGGGCGGGGAAAGAGTTACACCGGGGAGCTGTTTTTT
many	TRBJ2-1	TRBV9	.	CASSVGRALWNEQFF	TGTGCCAGCAGCGTAGGCAGGGCGCTTTGGAATGAGCAGTTCTTC
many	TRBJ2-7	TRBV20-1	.	CSARKGYEQYF	TGCAGTGCTAGGAAGGGCTACGAGCAGTACTTC
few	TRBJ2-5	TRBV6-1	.	CASSDTTGGVRETQYF	TGTGCCAGCAGTGATACCACAGGGGGGGTCCGCGAGACCCAGTACTTC
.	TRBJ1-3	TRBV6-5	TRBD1	CASSRQGGNTIYF	TGTGCCAGCAGTCGACAGGGAGGAAACACCATATATTTT
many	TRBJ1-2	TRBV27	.	CASSPSGGKDYGYTF	TGTGCCAGCAGTCCCTCAGGAGGGAAGGACTATGGCTACACCTTC
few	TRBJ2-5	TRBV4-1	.	CASSQDGGGDETQYF	TGCGCCAGCAGCCAAGACGGTGGAGGGGATGAGACCCAGTACTTC
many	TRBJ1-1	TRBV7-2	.	CASSLGGWNTEAFF	TGTGCCAGCAGCTTGGGCGGATGGAACACTGAAGCTTTCTTT
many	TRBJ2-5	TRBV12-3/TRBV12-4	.	CASSLAGVKTQYF	TGTGCCAGCAGTTTAGCAGGGGTGAAGACCCAGTACTTC